The T cell receptor beta chain under discussion was sequenced for a study of T cell changes during pregnancy in multiple sclerosis. Germline V CDR1 and CDR2: SGHKS, YYEKEE (reference sequence). CDR3 size: 15 residues. With 2 bases clipped from V and 3 bases from J, the junction kept 5 bases outside the gene matches. TCRdb's copy holds only in-frame clones and misses some; the assay was immunoSEQ multiplex PCR. The sample has 25,000 to 35,000 clones, roughly 90% seen once. The sample here was CD4+ T cells from peripheral blood mononuclear cells, taken in the third trimester of pregnancy. The sequence derives from a female donor in good health, enrolled as a control in a pregnancy study. The genes are TRBV5-5 and TRBJ2-7; 10 bases are shared with TRBD1. CDR3 in DNA: TGTGCCAGCAGCTTCCTTGGGACAGGGGTCTACGAGCAGTACTTC. It is translated as CASSFLGTGVYEQYF.